These 32 T cell receptor beta chains originate from one sample sequenced in a study of human T cells and chemical hapten exposure listed by TCRdb under 2021. Libraries came from RACE. Sequencing took place on a NextSeq 500. TCRdb reworked the public reads: Q25 trimming with fastp, MiXCR clone assembly, productive beta chains retained. Every entry covers one CDR3 protein and lists the most common genes and DNA from its rows. The sample records some 100,000 distinct CDR3 sequences, 9.2% of which are singletons. The top ten hold approximately 3% of the sample. The meaning of the sample's time point label: patch test 2, 6 weeks after DPC sensitization. Interpreted using the paper, the treatment or condition label stands for: therapeutic diphenylcyclopropenone sensitization with weekly scalp DPC. Sequencing was performed on whole blood, taken in connection with sensitization to the hapten diphenylcyclopropenone (DPC). These receptors were collected from a woman aged 40-49 years with alopecia areata. Some clones in this sample may be carry-over from other donors' samples.

A word on this clonotype: An end of the junction does not agree with germline; a read error may underlie this. The chain links TRBV6-1 to TRBJ2-7; D may be TRBD2 (5 bases). Germline V lookup: CDR1 MNHNS, CDR2 SASEGT. The CDR3 sequence is 14 residues long. The CDR3 coding sequence is TGTACCAGCAGTGAAGGAGGTGGACCCTACGAGCAGTACTTC. This gives the protein CTSSEGGGPYEQYF.

This clonotype was observed many times. The chain has TRBV9 and TRBJ2-1, with TRBD2 matching over 12 bases. The V segment lost 0 bases and the J segment 5 bases; nucleotides outside the gene matches: 9. The CDR3 is 18 amino acids. Per the germline V gene, CDR1 is SGDLS and CDR2 is YYNGEE. DNA for the CDR3: TGTGCCAGCAGCGTAGATCTAGCGGGGGGGCCGAGCCACAATGAGCAGTTCTTC. This encodes CASSVDLAGGPSHNEQFF.

The table lists this clonotype with a few counts. V and J are TRBV5-1 and TRBJ2-1, with D possibly TRBD2 on 7 matching bases. Germline V gives CDR1 SGHRS, CDR2 YFSETQ. V was cut by 4 bases and J by 4 bases, with 18 bases left in between. The CDR3 has 16 residues. The CDR3 DNA sequence: TGCGCCAGCAGCGACATACAGGGAGGGCTGTACAATGAGCAGTTCTTC. Translation gives CASSDIQGGLYNEQFF. The entire variable domain, with the rest obtained from reference TRBV5-1 and TRBJ2-1, is as follows: KAGVTQTPRYLIKTRGQQVTLSCSPISGHRSVSWYQQTPGQGLQFLFEYFSETQRNKGNFPGRFSGRQFSNSRSEMNVSTLELGDSALYLCASSDIQGGLYNEQFFGPGTRLTVL.

This clonotype has only a few counts. The CDR3 DNA follows: TGTGCCAGCGGGTGGTCTATCGGGGGAACGATGGGACCCCGGAGGGAATATCCCTACGAGCAGTACTTC. Translating gives CASGWSIGGTMGPRREYPYEQYF. The chain employs TRBV12-3 or TRBV12-4 and TRBJ2-7; perhaps TRBD2 as D (6 bases). The ends were cut back, 8 bases at V and 2 bases at J, with 43 bases in the middle. This CDR3 is built from 23 residues.

The chain is built from TRBV12-3 or TRBV12-4 and TRBJ2-7, with TRBD2 matching over 8 bases. J gave up 6 bases and V 5 bases, and 9 bases lay outside the gene matches. The CDR3 sequence is 14 residues long. This CDR3 is CASSPSGGGGEQYF. The DNA for the CDR3 is TGTGCCAGCAGTCCAAGCGGGGGTGGTGGCGAGCAGTACTTC.

This clonotype has more than one count but fewer than ten. The chain joins TRBV5-4 to TRBJ2-7, with TRBD2 matching 8 bases. Germline assignment: CDR1 SGHNT and CDR2 YYREEE (reference sequence). Trimming cost V 2 bases and J 2 bases; bases outside gene matches: 3. The CDR3 totals 14 residues. The CDR3 here is CASSFSGGPYEQYF. CDR3 nucleotides: TGTGCCAGCAGCTTCAGCGGGGGCCCCTACGAGCAGTACTTC.

The table lists this clonotype with many counts. DNA for the CDR3: TGTGCCAGCAGCGACAGGGCTAAGGGGAGGTACGAGCAGTACTTC. This codes for CASSDRAKGRYEQYF. The chain links TRBV6-6 to TRBJ2-7; D may be TRBD1 (7 bases). This CDR3 has 15 residues. Germline V CDR1 and CDR2: MNHNY, SVGAGI (reference sequence). Trimming shortened V by 6 bases and J by 4 bases, and 19 bases separated the two germline ends.

This clonotype was counted between two and nine times. V gene TRBV11-3 combines with J gene TRBJ2-3, with no clear D. Between the trimmed V and J ends, which lost 9 bases and 8 bases, there was a span of 12 bases. The CDR3 is made up of 11 amino acids. Germline V gene sequence: CDR1 SGHNT, CDR2 YENEEA. The CDR3: CARPTNFTQYF. Here the CDR3 DNA reads TGTGCCAGACCTACTAATTTTACGCAGTATTTT.

This rearrangement joins TRBV7-2 to TRBJ1-4; the match to TRBD1 covers 8 bases. The CDR3 has 15 residues. The J segment lost 4 bases and the V segment lost 5 bases, leaving 6 bases of the junction unmatched. CDR1 is SGHTA, CDR2 FQGNSA, per germline. CDR3 loop: CASSPDRGGNEKLFF. The CDR3 nucleotides read TGTGCCAGCAGCCCCGACAGGGGTGGTAATGAAAAACTGTTTTTT.

The V call is TRBV4-2, the J call TRBJ2-2; the match to TRBD1 covers 9 bases. CDR1 LGHNA and CDR2 YNFKEQ come from the germline V gene. There are 17 residues in the CDR3. J was trimmed by 4 bases and V by 0 bases; bases with no gene match: 6. CDR3 amino acids: CASSQDRWTGATGELFF. The CDR3 bases are TGTGCCAGCAGCCAAGATCGGTGGACAGGGGCCACCGGGGAGCTGTTTTTT.

There are many counts of this clonotype. The rearrangement joins TRBV6-5 to TRBJ1-2, with 12 bases matching TRBD1. The CDR3 consists of 17 residues. Germline CDR1 and CDR2: MNHEY and SVGAGI. V lost 2 bases and J lost 8; bases outside the gene matches: 12. The CDR3 region has the DNA TGTGCCAGCAGTTACGAGTCCCCGGGACAGGGGGCCAGGGGCTACACCTTC. Translating gives CASSYESPGQGARGYTF.

V gene TRBV20-1 combines with J gene TRBJ2-2; D unclear. From germline, CDR1 is DFQATT and CDR2 SNEGSKA (reference sequence). The V and J ends lost 3 bases and 2 bases respectively, with 7 bases between them. The CDR3 has 13 residues. The CDR3 DNA is TGCAGTGCTAGGGCGCCTAACACCGGGGAGCTGTTTTTT. Residues: CSARAPNTGELFF.

This clonotype was detected ten times or more. The chain couples TRBV6-6 to TRBJ1-6; D uncertain. This CDR3 comprises 14 residues. Trimming removed 8 bases at V and 7 bases at J, with 15 bases between. Looked up from germline, CDR1 is MNHNY and CDR2 is SVGAGI (reference sequence). The CDR3 loop is CASGVSGWNSPLHF. In DNA, the CDR3 is TGTGCCAGCGGGGTGTCGGGGTGGAATTCACCCCTCCACTTT.

This clonotype appeared many times. This chain links TRBV12-3 or TRBV12-4 with TRBJ2-2, with 9 bases that match TRBD2. Trimming at V came to 5 bases and at J to 0 bases, leaving 4 bases not matched to a gene. CDR3 size: 16 residues. The CDR3 sequence: CASSRTSAANTGELFF. The CDR3 DNA is TGTGCCAGCAGTCGGACTAGCGCGGCGAACACCGGGGAGCTGTTTTTT.

This clonotype was recorded many times. The V gene is TRBV10-3, the J gene TRBJ1-6; TRBD1 matches at 8 bases. This CDR3 has 15 residues. With 4 bases clipped from V and 6 bases from J, the junction kept 5 bases outside the gene matches. CDR1 and CDR2 (germline): ENHRY, SYGVKD. CDR3: CAISAGQGGNSPLHF. The CDR3 DNA sequence: TGTGCCATCAGTGCCGGACAGGGCGGTAATTCACCCCTCCACTTT.

V is TRBV4-1 and J is TRBJ2-7; D gene unclear. V shed 0 bases and J shed 2 bases, with 11 bases lying between them. CDR3 length: 15 amino acids. In germline, CDR1 is MGHRA, CDR2 YSYEKL. CDR3 sequence: CASSQDEVGAYEQYF. CDR3 sequence (DNA): TGCGCCAGCAGCCAAGATGAGGTTGGGGCCTACGAGCAGTACTTC.

This clonotype was recorded at least ten times. The chain joins TRBV11-2 to TRBJ2-1; the D is unclear. The germline V and J ends were trimmed by 2 bases and 8 bases, with 10 bases remaining between them. The germline gives CDR1 SGHAT, CDR2 FQNNGV. The CDR3 consists of 13 residues. CDR3 amino acids: CASSLRVKYEQFF. In DNA form, the CDR3 reads TGTGCCAGCAGCTTACGGGTAAAGTATGAGCAGTTCTTC.

This clonotype was detected a few times. This chain joins TRBV29-1 and TRBJ2-7; D unresolved. CDR3 length: 11 amino acids. From germline, CDR1 is SQVTM and CDR2 ANQGSEA. V lost 3 bases and J lost 9, with 12 bases in between. The CDR3 coding sequence is TGCAGCGTTGAGGGCAGCGAAGGGCAGTACTTC. Translating it yields CSVEGSEGQYF.

The gene calls are TRBV18 and TRBJ1-1; possible D gene TRBD1, 5 bases. Germline values: CDR1 KGHSH, CDR2 LQKENI. Trimming shortened V by 6 bases and J by 2 bases, and 10 bases separated the two germline ends. The CDR3 loop spans 13 amino acids. The CDR3 nucleotides read TGTGCCAGCTCGACAGACATTAACACTGAAGCTTTCTTT. It is translated as CASSTDINTEAFF.

The chain carries TRBV7-2 and TRBJ2-1; 12 positions match TRBD1. This CDR3 has 15 amino acids. From germline, CDR1 is SGHTA and CDR2 FQGNSA. With 3 bases clipped from V and 7 bases from J, the junction kept 4 bases outside the gene matches. Written as DNA, the CDR3 is TGTGCCAGCAGCTTTGGGACAGGGGGCGAAAATGAGCAGTTCTTC. Its translation: CASSFGTGGENEQFF.

This clonotype was seen more than once but under ten times. The chain has TRBV6-2 or TRBV6-3 and TRBJ2-1; 8 bases fit TRBD2. The V segment lost 5 bases and the J segment 6 bases; nucleotides outside the gene matches: 6. Germline-derived CDR1 and CDR2 are MNHEY and SVGEGT. The CDR3 is made up of 14 amino acids. CDR3 loop: CASSGPGGSNEQFF. The DNA for the CDR3 is TGTGCCAGCAGTGGTCCGGGGGGGAGCAATGAGCAGTTCTTC.

This clonotype was detected ten times or more. The chain joins TRBV6-2 or TRBV6-3 to TRBJ2-2; D tentatively fits TRBD1 or TRBD2 (5 bases each). The CDR3 runs to 15 residues. Trimming shortened V by 7 bases and J by 2 bases, and 14 bases separated the two germline ends. Germline assignment: CDR1 MNHEY and CDR2 SVGEGT. The CDR3 DNA is TGTGCCAGCAATACCGGGACCGCTAACACCGGGGAGCTGTTTTTT. Residues: CASNTGTANTGELFF.

This clonotype was detected a few times. The chain uses TRBV7-9 and TRBJ2-7; 12 bases map to TRBD1. In germline, CDR1 is SEHNR, CDR2 FQNEAQ (reference sequence). The V gene end was trimmed by 4 bases and the J gene end by 6 bases; junction bases not matched to a gene: 10. The CDR3 runs 16 residues. The CDR3, as DNA: TGTGCCAGCAGCTCACCGGGACAGGGGGCATCCGGCGAGCAGTACTTC. Residues: CASSSPGQGASGEQYF. Based on the CDR3 plus reference TRBV7-9 and TRBJ2-7, the full variable domain is DTGVSQNPRHKITKRGQNVTFRCDPISEHNRLYWYRQTLGQGPEFLTYFQNEAQLEKSRLLSDRFSAERPKGSFSTLEIQRTEQGDSAMYLCASSSPGQGASGEQYFGPGTRLTVT.

This clonotype was seen at least ten times. This rearrangement joins TRBV19 to TRBJ2-2, with 7 nucleotides matching TRBD1. Trimming cost V 5 bases and J 3 bases; bases outside gene matches: 3. The CDR3 totals 14 residues. Germline assignment: CDR1 LNHDA and CDR2 SQIVND (reference sequence). CDR3 nucleotide sequence: TGTGCCAGTAGTCACACAGGGGACACCGGGGAGCTGTTTTTT. This codes for CASSHTGDTGELFF.

This clonotype was recorded at least ten times. The chain carries TRBV5-1 and TRBJ2-3; D might be TRBD1 (5 bases). Germline CDR1 SGHRS, CDR2 YFSETQ. V was trimmed by 0 bases and J by 2 bases, leaving 10 bases between them. This CDR3 comprises 15 residues. CDR3 protein: CASSLVWGTTDTQYF. Written as DNA, the CDR3 is TGCGCCAGCAGCTTGGTGTGGGGCACCACAGATACGCAGTATTTT.

The chain employs TRBV20-1 and TRBJ2-1; 7 bases match TRBD2. The CDR3 length is 15 residues. Germline CDR1 is DFQATT and CDR2 is SNEGSKA (reference sequence). J was trimmed by 6 bases and V by 0 bases; bases with no gene match: 8. The DNA of the CDR3 is TGCAGTGCTAGAGATAGTGGCGGGGGTACCAATGAGCAGTTCTTC. The encoded protein is CSARDSGGGTNEQFF.

This clonotype is judged medium-sized (0.01 to 0.1%). This rearrangement joins TRBV11-2 to TRBJ1-1; D remains unclear. The CDR3 runs to 13 residues. Trimming pared 5 bases from V and 10 bases from J, leaving 17 bases between. Looked up from germline, CDR1 is SGHAT and CDR2 is FQNNGV. The CDR3 nucleotides are TGTGCCAGCAGCCGCCGAGTTTTTGAAGGAGCTTTCTTT. The encoded protein is CASSRRVFEGAFF. Drawing the rest from reference TRBV11-2 and TRBJ1-1, the complete variable domain is EAGVAQSPRYKIIEKRQSVAFWCNPISGHATLYWYQQILGQGPKLLIQFQNNGVVDDSQLPKDRFSAERLKGVDSTLKIQPAKLEDSAVYLCASSRRVFEGAFFGQGTRLTVV.

This clonotype was picked up many times. The chain carries TRBV20-1 and TRBJ2-3; TRBD2 matches at 7 bases. Germline V lookup: CDR1 DFQATT, CDR2 SNEGSKA (reference sequence). V lost 1 base and J lost 4; bases outside the gene matches: 17. The CDR3 totals 18 residues. CDR3 coding DNA: TGCAGTGCTAGAGTAGGGTTAGTGGCGGGGGACCCCCCAGATACGCAGTATTTT. Protein product: CSARVGLVAGDPPDTQYF.

In its sample, this clonotype was seen a few times. The V gene is TRBV19, the J gene TRBJ2-7; D is unresolved. The germline V gene has CDR1 LNHDA and CDR2 SQIVND (reference sequence). CDR3 size: 13 residues. V gave up 6 bases and J gave up 0 bases, with 9 bases separating them. CDR3 protein: CASSDTFSYEQYF. The CDR3 nucleotides are TGTGCCAGTAGCGACACCTTCTCCTACGAGCAGTACTTC.

This clonotype showed up many times. The chain combines TRBV20-1 with TRBJ1-1; D not resolved. CDR1 is DFQATT, CDR2 SNEGSKA, per germline (reference sequence). The CDR3 runs 13 residues. V gave up 0 bases and J gave up 1 base, with 6 bases separating them. CDR3 sequence (DNA): TGCAGTGCTAGAGATCGGGCGAACACTGAAGCTTTCTTT. Protein sequence: CSARDRANTEAFF.

This clonotype was seen a few times. The CDR3 loop reads CASSSASGSTDTQYF. CDR3 sequence (DNA): TGTGCCAGCAGTTCCGCGTCGGGGAGCACAGATACGCAGTATTTT. V and J are TRBV28 and TRBJ2-3; TRBD2 is a possible D gene (5 bases). Trimming took 4 bases from V and 0 from J, leaving 11 bases between them. In germline, CDR1 is MDHEN, CDR2 SYDVKM. The CDR3 sequence is 15 residues long.

The chain joins TRBV29-1 to TRBJ2-5, with TRBD2 identical over 11 bases. Germline CDR1 is SQVTM and CDR2 is ANQGSEA. The CDR3 has 13 residues. The V segment lost 7 bases and the J segment 5 bases; nucleotides outside the gene matches: 6. The CDR3, as DNA: TGCAGCGGGGCTAGCGGGGGGACGGAGACCCAGTACTTC. This encodes CSGASGGTETQYF.